The TCR beta chain under discussion was sequenced for a study of cytomegalovirus exposure and HLA in healthy donors. About the research overall: An analysis done earlier identified some 120 million unique TCR beta sequences from approximately 200 million T cells. Early released data had approximately 86 million unique TCRs, all coming from HLA-typed donors. Study observations and caveats: As confirmed in vitro, a few CMV-associated chains were specific for CMV antigens. In all likelihood, a cluster of highly shared sequence variants was a sequencing artifact.

Losses at the gene ends were 1 base for V and 2 bases for J; bases not matched to a gene: 6. Germline lookup yields CDR1 SGHVS and CDR2 FNYEAQ. CDR3 length equals 16 residues. On this clone itself: Its antigen is unidentified.

It was with 60 Vbeta and 13 Jbeta primers that the PCR ran. Sequencing used immunoSEQ multiplex PCR; TCRdb keeps in-frame clones, though not all of them. The sample shows about 79,000 clones, around 71% of them seen only once. This receptor was obtained from a man in his 60s in good health and CMV-seronegative. J is TRBJ2-3 and V is TRBV7-6; TRBD1 aligns across 7 bases. The source material was PBMCs. CDR3 region: CASSLGLGTDTDTQYF. Here the CDR3 DNA reads TGTGCCAGCAGCTTAGGACTGGGGACAGACACAGATACGCAGTATTTT.